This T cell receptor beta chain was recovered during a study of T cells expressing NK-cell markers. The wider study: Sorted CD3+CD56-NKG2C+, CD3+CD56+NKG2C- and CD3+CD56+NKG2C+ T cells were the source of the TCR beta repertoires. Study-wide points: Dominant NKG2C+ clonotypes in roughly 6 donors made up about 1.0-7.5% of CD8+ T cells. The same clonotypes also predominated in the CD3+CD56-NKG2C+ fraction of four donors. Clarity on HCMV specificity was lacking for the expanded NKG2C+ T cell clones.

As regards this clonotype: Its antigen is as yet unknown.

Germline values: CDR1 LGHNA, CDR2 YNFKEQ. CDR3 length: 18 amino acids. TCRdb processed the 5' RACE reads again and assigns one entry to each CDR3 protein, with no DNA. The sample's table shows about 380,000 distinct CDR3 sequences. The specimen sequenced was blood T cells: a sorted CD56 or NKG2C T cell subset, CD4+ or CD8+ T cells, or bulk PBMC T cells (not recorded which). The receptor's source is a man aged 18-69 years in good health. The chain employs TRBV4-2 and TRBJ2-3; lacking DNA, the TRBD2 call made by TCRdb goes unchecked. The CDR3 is CASSQGRLAGGSTDTQYF.